The sequence of this T cell receptor (beta chain) was determined in a study of identical twins. Through template switching, a universal primer site was introduced, and the cDNA contained unique molecular identifiers. TCRdb reanalysed the 5' RACE reads using MiXCR and keeps one entry per CDR3 protein. The table lists 1.5 million or so distinct CDR3 sequences, under 35% of them singletons. V gave up 1 base and J gave up 11 bases, with 24 bases separating them. This CDR3 region has 16 residues. Germline values: CDR1 SGHRS, CDR2 YFSETQ. Healthy Caucasians, and only they, were the donors. This TCR derives from a newborn girl in good health. This chain links TRBV5-1 with TRBJ2-5, with a possible D match to TRBD2 (6 bases). The sequencing sample was made of cord blood. The CDR3 coding sequence is TGCGCCAGCAGCTTGAGACGGGGGAGCTCCTACAATGAGCAGTACTTC. Translating gives CASSLRRGSSYNEQYF.